What follows are 25 T cell receptor beta chains derived from one specimen sequenced in a study of CD8+CD57+ T cells in acquired aplastic anemia. Sequenced patients had shown CD8+CD57+ cell expansion by flow cytometry. The template for TCR beta VDJ and CDR3 sequence profiling was genomic DNA. TCRdb processed the reads anew with MiXCR; each CDR3 protein has one entry. The table includes 200,000 to 250,000 distinct CDR3 sequences, 65% detected once. Sequenced sample: sorted CD4+, CD8+, or CD8+CD57+ T cells (not recorded which) from PBMCs. The receptors here all came from a human donor with aplastic anemia.

This chain uses TRBV7-9 with TRBJ2-7, with 13 bases matching TRBD2. The trim removed 5 bases at V and 5 bases at J, leaving 6 bases unmatched. The germline CDR1 and CDR2 sequences are SEHNR and FQNEAQ (reference sequence). This CDR3 has 15 amino acids. This chain's CDR3 is CASSNRGLAGNEQYF. CDR3 sequence (DNA): TGTGCCAGCAGCAACCGGGGACTAGCGGGAAACGAGCAGTACTTC. Looking up the rest from reference TRBV7-9 and TRBJ2-7 gives the full variable domain: DTGVSQNPRHKITKRGQNVTFRCDPISEHNRLYWYRQTLGQGPEFLTYFQNEAQLEKSRLLSDRFSAERPKGSFSTLEIQRTEQGDSAMYLCASSNRGLAGNEQYFGPGTRLTVT.

About this clonotype: This may be a read error: a much more frequent sequence differs by one nucleotide. V and J are TRBV5-1 and TRBJ2-7, with D perhaps matching TRBD2 (6 bases). CDR3 length: 13 residues. In germline, CDR1 is SGHRS, CDR2 YFSETQ. Trimming took 2 bases from V and 6 from J, leaving 12 bases between them. CDR3 sequence (DNA): TGCGCCAGCAGCTTCCGCGGGAACGGCGAGCAGTACTTC. The encoded protein is CASSFRGNGEQYF.

V usage is TRBV7-9 and J usage is TRBJ2-6; 9 bases agree with TRBD1. The CDR3 has 17 residues. After removal of 4 bases from V and 4 bases from J, the junction contained 8 bases not matched to a gene. CDR1 and CDR2 (germline): SEHNR, FQNEAQ (reference sequence). CDR3: CASSSGTGNTGANVLTF. The CDR3 region has the DNA TGTGCCAGCAGCTCCGGGACAGGGAACACCGGGGCCAACGTCCTGACTTTC.

Concerning this clonotype: A junction end diverges from the germline sequence, so it may reflect a read error. The chain has TRBV7-3 and TRBJ2-7; 12 positions match TRBD2. Germline assignment: CDR1 SGHTA and CDR2 FQGTGA. The CDR3 contains 16 residues. As DNA, the CDR3 is TGCGCCAGCAGCCATTCTCTAGCGGGGGGGCCCTACGAGCAGTACTTC. This codes for CASSHSLAGGPYEQYF.

This clonotype was recorded once. V is TRBV5-1 and J is TRBJ2-6, with D possibly matching TRBD1 (6 bases). The V end lost 0 bases, the J end lost 9 bases, and 10 bases lay between the germline ends. The germline V gene has CDR1 SGHRS and CDR2 YFSETQ. CDR3 length equals 14 residues. Here the CDR3 reads CASSLGQGFNVLTF. The DNA for the CDR3 is TGCGCCAGCAGCTTGGGGCAGGGGTTCAACGTCCTGACTTTC.

The chain couples TRBV24-1 to TRBJ2-1, with TRBD1 matching 8 bases. V was pared by 11 bases and J by 10 bases, with 12 bases of the junction left unmatched. Germline-derived CDR1 and CDR2 are KGHDR and SFDVKD. This CDR3 region has 13 residues. The CDR3 DNA reads as TGTGCCATCAGCCCGGACAGGGTGGGCGAGCAGTTCTTC. Translated: CAISPDRVGEQFF.

The chain carries TRBV2 and TRBJ2-7; possible D gene TRBD2, 6 bases. The J call may be in error: the DNA end matches TRBJ2-1 better. Per germline, CDR1 SNHLY and CDR2 FYNNEI. The CDR3 is 12 amino acids. The CDR3 protein is CASGGGMDEQFF. The CDR3 nucleotides are TGTGCCAGCGGTGGGGGGATGGATGAGCAGTTCTTC.

This chain connects TRBV20-1 to TRBJ1-6; a weak D match, TRBD1 (6 bases). Germline CDR1 and CDR2: DFQATT and SNEGSKA (reference sequence). The CDR3 is made up of 13 amino acids. V lost 0 bases to trimming and J lost 9 bases, with 9 bases between them. Here the CDR3 reads CSARETGFSPLHF. CDR3 coding DNA: TGCAGTGCTAGAGAAACAGGGTTTTCACCCCTCCACTTT.

This clonotype was seen more than once but under ten times. CDR3 DNA: TGTGCCACCAGCTCCTCAAGGTTGGCAGTTGCCAATCAGCCCCAGCATTTT. It codes for CATSSSRLAVANQPQHF. This chain connects TRBV15 to TRBJ1-5, with D hard to call. The CDR3 runs to 17 residues. Trimming stripped 5 bases from V and 3 bases from J, with 20 bases between. Germline-derived CDR1 and CDR2 are LNHNV and YYDKDF (reference sequence).

J is TRBJ2-2 and V is TRBV29-1, with a tentative D call TRBD2 (6 bases). Germline CDR1 reads SQVTM; CDR2 reads ANQGSEA. The CDR3 has 18 amino acids. V shed 4 bases and J shed 1 base, with 22 bases lying between them. The CDR3 protein is CSVAHYRRPGENTGELFF. In DNA form, the CDR3 reads TGCAGCGTTGCCCACTACCGGCGGCCGGGAGAGAACACCGGGGAGCTGTTTTTT.

The chain recombines TRBV11-2 with TRBJ2-7; D is perhaps TRBD1 or TRBD2 (5 bases each). Looked up from germline, CDR1 is SGHAT and CDR2 is FQNNGV. The length of the CDR3 is 12 residues. V lost 5 bases and J 5 bases, leaving 10 bases between the germline ends. CDR3 amino acids: CASSEGTNEQYF. CDR3 bases: TGTGCCAGCAGCGAGGGGACCAACGAGCAGTACTTC.

Details on this clonotype: A read error may be the cause here, since a much bigger clone is one base away. The rearrangement joins TRBV11-2 to TRBJ2-2; tentative D call: TRBD2 (5 bases). Germline lookup yields CDR1 SGHAT and CDR2 FQNNGV. The CDR3 loop spans 16 amino acids. CDR3 sequence reads: CASSLKGDPSTGKLFF. The CDR3 nucleotides read TGTGCCAGCAGCTTAAAAGGCGACCCGAGCACCGGGAAGCTGTTTTTT.

This clonotype has only one observation. This chain links TRBV6-1 with TRBJ1-4; D is uncertain. The CDR3 loop spans 14 amino acids. Germline V gene lookup returns CDR1 MNHNS and CDR2 SASEGT. The V and J ends lost 6 bases and 2 bases respectively, with 10 bases between them. DNA of the CDR3: TGTGCCAGCAGAAAGATAGACACTAATGAAAAACTGTTTTTT. Translated, it gives CASRKIDTNEKLFF.

On this clonotype: Sequence at one end of the junction differs from germline and may be a read error. This rearrangement joins TRBV7-8 to TRBJ2-7; unclear D gene. Germline V gene sequence: CDR1 SGHVS, CDR2 FQNEAQ. The CDR3 has 13 amino acids. The DNA of the CDR3 is TGTGCTAGCAGCCCTAACGGCCGGAACGAGCAGTACTTC. It yields the protein CASSPNGRNEQYF.

The chain joins TRBV7-8 to TRBJ2-3; no clear D gene. CDR3 length equals 15 residues. In germline, CDR1 is SGHVS, CDR2 FQNEAQ. The V and J ends lost 5 bases and 6 bases respectively, with 18 bases between them. The CDR3 DNA is TGTGCCAGCAGCCCGGTGGATGCTCTTTTGGATACGCAGTATTTT. It encodes CASSPVDALLDTQYF.

This clonotype has a handful of counts. CDR3 coding DNA: TGTGCCAGCAGTGAATTCGGGACAGGGGCCACCGGGGAGCTGTTTTTT. It yields the protein CASSEFGTGATGELFF. The chain couples TRBV25-1 to TRBJ2-2; 10 nucleotides agree with TRBD1. The germline V gene encodes CDR1 MGHDK and CDR2 SYGVNS. J gave up 4 bases and V 1 base, and 3 bases lay outside the gene matches. The CDR3 totals 16 residues.

The sample holds one count of this clonotype. The junction departs from germline at one end; a sequencing error may be responsible. The chain recombines TRBV10-3 with TRBJ1-1; D unresolved. The CDR3 has 13 residues. CDR1 ENHRY and CDR2 SYGVKD come from the germline V gene. This chain's CDR3 is CASSHGVNTEAFF. The CDR3, as DNA: TGTGCCAGCAGTCACGGGGTAAACACTGAAGCTTTCTTT.

V is TRBV7-8 and J is TRBJ2-7; 14 bases agree with TRBD2. V lost 5 bases and J lost 2; bases outside the gene matches: 2. The germline CDR1 and CDR2 sequences are SGHVS and FQNEAQ. The CDR3 loop spans 15 amino acids. The CDR3 loop is CASSRTSGGPYEQYF. The CDR3 DNA reads TGTGCCAGCAGCCGGACTAGCGGGGGGCCCTACGAGCAGTACTTC.

The chain carries TRBV15 and TRBJ1-2; D possibly corresponds to TRBD1 (6 bases). The CDR3 has 12 residues. Germline CDR1 reads LNHNV; CDR2 reads YYDKDF (reference sequence). Trimming took off 9 bases at V and 2 bases at J, with 10 bases between the two ends. This chain's CDR3 is CATSQGNYGYTF. The DNA for the CDR3 is TGTGCCACGAGTCAGGGGAACTATGGCTACACCTTC.

This chain connects TRBV29-1 to TRBJ1-2; possible D gene TRBD1, 6 bases. CDR3 length: 14 residues. Trimming cost V 4 bases and J 8 bases, with 20 bases left between them. Germline loops: CDR1 SQVTM, CDR2 ANQGSEA. DNA of the CDR3: TGCAGCGTTGTTGGGCGACGGGGGGCGGGGGGCTACACCTTC. Amino acids: CSVVGRRGAGGYTF. Drawing the rest from reference TRBV29-1 and TRBJ1-2, the complete variable domain is SAVISQKPSRDICQRGTSLTIQCQVDSQVTMMFWYRQQPGQSLTLIATANQGSEATYESGFVIDKFPISRPNLTFSTLTVSNMSPEDSSIYLCSVVGRRGAGGYTFGSGTRLTVV.

In its sample, this clonotype was seen many times. The rearrangement joins TRBV7-9 to TRBJ1-1; TRBD1 matches at 7 bases. The CDR3 spans 14 residues. Trimming cost V 2 bases and J 4 bases; bases outside gene matches: 4. Germline assignment: CDR1 SEHNR and CDR2 FQNEAQ (reference sequence). CDR3 amino acids: CASSLTGEATEAFF. The CDR3 region has the DNA TGTGCCAGCAGCTTAACAGGGGAGGCCACTGAAGCTTTCTTT.

This chain joins TRBV7-2 and TRBJ2-5; 7 nucleotides agree with TRBD2. The V and J ends lost 5 bases and 4 bases, in that order; junction bases with no gene match: 4. Looked up from germline, CDR1 is SGHTA and CDR2 is FQGNSA. The CDR3 extends over 13 amino acids. The CDR3 protein is CASSGGEGETQYF. CDR3 nucleotide sequence: TGTGCCAGCAGCGGGGGGGAAGGAGAGACCCAGTACTTC.

V and J are TRBV9 and TRBJ2-1; 7 nucleotides agree with TRBD1. V lost 0 bases to trimming and J lost 6 bases; unmatched junction nucleotides: 6. CDR3 size: 15 residues. Germline V lookup: CDR1 SGDLS, CDR2 YYNGEE. Written as DNA, the CDR3 is TGTGCCAGCAGCGTAGGTCGGGACAGAACCAATGAGCAGTTCTTC. Protein: CASSVGRDRTNEQFF.

The chain recombines TRBV9 with TRBJ2-7; possibly TRBD2 for D (6 bases). The CDR3 runs 17 residues. The germline V gene has CDR1 SGDLS and CDR2 YYNGEE. Trimming took 4 bases from V and 2 from J, leaving 22 bases between them. CDR3 DNA sequence: TGTGCCAGCAGCTTGGAGGGCGATGGGGTCTTTGCCTACGAGCAGTACTTC. It yields the protein CASSLEGDGVFAYEQYF.

This clonotype was detected a few times. The V call is TRBV5-5, the J call TRBJ2-7, with 13 bases that match TRBD2. With 4 bases clipped from V and 4 bases from J, the junction kept 2 bases outside the gene matches. Germline CDR1 SGHKS, CDR2 YYEKEE (reference sequence). The length of the CDR3 is 14 residues. This CDR3 is CASSATSGGYEQYF. The DNA of the CDR3 is TGTGCCAGCAGCGCGACTAGCGGGGGGTACGAGCAGTACTTC.